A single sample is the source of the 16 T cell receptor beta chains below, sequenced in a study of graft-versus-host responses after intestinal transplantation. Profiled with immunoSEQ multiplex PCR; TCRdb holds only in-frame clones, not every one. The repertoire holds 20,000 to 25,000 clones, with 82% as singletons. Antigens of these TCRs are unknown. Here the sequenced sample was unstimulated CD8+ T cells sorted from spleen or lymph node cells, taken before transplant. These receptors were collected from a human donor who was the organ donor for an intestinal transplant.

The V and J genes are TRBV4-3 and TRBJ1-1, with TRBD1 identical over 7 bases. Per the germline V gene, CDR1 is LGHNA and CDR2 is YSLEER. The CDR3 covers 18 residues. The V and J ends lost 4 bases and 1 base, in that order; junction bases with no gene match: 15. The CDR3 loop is CASSLTWGGGRSNTEAFF. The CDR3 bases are TGCGCCAGCAGCCTAACCTGGGGAGGGGGCCGGTCGAACACTGAAGCTTTCTTT.

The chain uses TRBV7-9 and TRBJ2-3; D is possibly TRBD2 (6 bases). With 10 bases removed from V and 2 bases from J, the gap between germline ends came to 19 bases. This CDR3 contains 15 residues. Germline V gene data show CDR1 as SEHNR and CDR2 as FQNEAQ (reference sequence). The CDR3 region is CATPDSGTPTDTQYF. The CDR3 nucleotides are TGTGCCACTCCCGATAGCGGCACCCCCACAGATACGCAGTATTTT. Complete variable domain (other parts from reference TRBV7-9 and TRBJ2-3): DTGVSQNPRHKITKRGQNVTFRCDPISEHNRLYWYRQTLGQGPEFLTYFQNEAQLEKSRLLSDRFSAERPKGSFSTLEIQRTEQGDSAMYLCATPDSGTPTDTQYFGPGTRLTVL.

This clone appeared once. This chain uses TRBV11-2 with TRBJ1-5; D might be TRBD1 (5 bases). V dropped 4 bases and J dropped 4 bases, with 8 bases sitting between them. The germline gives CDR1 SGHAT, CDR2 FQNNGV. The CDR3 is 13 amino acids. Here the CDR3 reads CASSSKGNQPQHF. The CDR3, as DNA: TGTGCCAGCAGCTCGAAGGGGAATCAGCCCCAGCATTTT.

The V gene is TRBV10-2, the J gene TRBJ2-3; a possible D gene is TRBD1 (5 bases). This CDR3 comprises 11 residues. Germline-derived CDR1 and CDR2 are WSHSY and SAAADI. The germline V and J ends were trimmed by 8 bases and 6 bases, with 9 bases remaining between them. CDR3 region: CASGHRDTQYF. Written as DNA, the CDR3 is TGCGCCAGCGGACACAGGGATACGCAGTATTTT.

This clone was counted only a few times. CDR3 protein: CASSQSLAGGDNEQFF. In DNA form, the CDR3 reads TGCGCCAGCAGCCAATCCCTAGCGGGGGGAGACAATGAGCAGTTCTTC. The chain has TRBV4-3 and TRBJ2-1; 11 positions match TRBD2. V lost 2 bases to trimming and J lost 5 bases; unmatched junction nucleotides: 5. CDR3 length equals 16 residues. Germline assignment: CDR1 LGHNA and CDR2 YSLEER.

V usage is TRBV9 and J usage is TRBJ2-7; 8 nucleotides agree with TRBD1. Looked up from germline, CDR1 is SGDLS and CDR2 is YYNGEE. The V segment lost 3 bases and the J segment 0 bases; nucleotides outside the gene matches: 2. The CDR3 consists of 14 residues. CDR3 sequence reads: CASSAGGLSYEQYF. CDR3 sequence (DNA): TGTGCCAGCAGCGCAGGGGGCCTCTCCTACGAGCAGTACTTC.

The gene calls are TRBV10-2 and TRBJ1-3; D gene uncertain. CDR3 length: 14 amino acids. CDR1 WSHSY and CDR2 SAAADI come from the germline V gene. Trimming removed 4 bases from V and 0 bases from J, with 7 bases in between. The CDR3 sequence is CASSGGYSGNTIYF. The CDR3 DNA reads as TGCGCCAGCAGTGGAGGCTACTCTGGAAACACCATATATTTT.

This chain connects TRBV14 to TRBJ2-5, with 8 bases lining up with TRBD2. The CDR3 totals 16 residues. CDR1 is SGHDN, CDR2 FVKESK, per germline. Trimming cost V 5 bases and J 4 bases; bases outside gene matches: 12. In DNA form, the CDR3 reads TGTGCCAGCAGCTCTATCGGGGGGGCCGAGGCAGAGACCCAGTACTTC. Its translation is CASSSIGGAEAETQYF.

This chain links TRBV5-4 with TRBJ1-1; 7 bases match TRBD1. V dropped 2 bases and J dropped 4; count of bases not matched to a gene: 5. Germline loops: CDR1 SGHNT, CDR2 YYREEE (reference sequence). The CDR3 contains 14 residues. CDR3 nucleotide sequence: TGTGCCAGCAGCTTCCCGACAGGGATCACTGAAGCTTTCTTT. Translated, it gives CASSFPTGITEAFF.

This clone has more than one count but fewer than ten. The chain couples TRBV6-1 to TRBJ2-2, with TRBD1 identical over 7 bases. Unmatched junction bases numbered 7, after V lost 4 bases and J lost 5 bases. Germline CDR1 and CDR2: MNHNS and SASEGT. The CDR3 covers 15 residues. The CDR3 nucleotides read TGTGCCAGCAGTGCCCGTCGACAGGGAACCGGGGAGCTGTTTTTT. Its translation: CASSARRQGTGELFF.

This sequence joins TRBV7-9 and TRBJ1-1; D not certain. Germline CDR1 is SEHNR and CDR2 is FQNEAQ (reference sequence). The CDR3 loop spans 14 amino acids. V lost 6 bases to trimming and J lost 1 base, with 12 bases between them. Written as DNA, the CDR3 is TGTGCCAGCAGTCCTTTAATAGGGAACACTGAAGCTTTCTTT. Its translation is CASSPLIGNTEAFF.

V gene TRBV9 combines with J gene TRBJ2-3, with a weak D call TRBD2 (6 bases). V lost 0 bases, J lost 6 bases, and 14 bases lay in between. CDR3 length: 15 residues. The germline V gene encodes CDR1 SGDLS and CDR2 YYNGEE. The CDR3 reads CASSVDGGTLDTQYF. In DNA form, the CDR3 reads TGTGCCAGCAGCGTAGATGGGGGGACTCTGGATACGCAGTATTTT.

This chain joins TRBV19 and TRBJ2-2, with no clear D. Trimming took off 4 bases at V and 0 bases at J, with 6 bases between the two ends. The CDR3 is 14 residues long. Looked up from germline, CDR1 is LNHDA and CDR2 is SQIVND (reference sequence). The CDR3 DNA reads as TGTGCCAGTAGTAGCTGGGCGAACACCGGGGAGCTGTTTTTT. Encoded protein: CASSSWANTGELFF.

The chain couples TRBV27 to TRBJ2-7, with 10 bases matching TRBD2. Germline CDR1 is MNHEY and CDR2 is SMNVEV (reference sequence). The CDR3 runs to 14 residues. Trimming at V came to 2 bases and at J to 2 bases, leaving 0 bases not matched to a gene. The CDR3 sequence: CASSLGLAAYEQYF. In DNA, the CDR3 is TGTGCCAGCAGTTTAGGACTAGCGGCCTACGAGCAGTACTTC.

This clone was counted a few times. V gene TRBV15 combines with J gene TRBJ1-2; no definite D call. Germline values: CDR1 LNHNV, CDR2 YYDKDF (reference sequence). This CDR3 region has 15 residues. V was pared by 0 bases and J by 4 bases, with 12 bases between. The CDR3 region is CATSRDGAGFYGYTF. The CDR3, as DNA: TGTGCCACCAGCAGAGATGGAGCCGGGTTCTATGGCTACACCTTC.

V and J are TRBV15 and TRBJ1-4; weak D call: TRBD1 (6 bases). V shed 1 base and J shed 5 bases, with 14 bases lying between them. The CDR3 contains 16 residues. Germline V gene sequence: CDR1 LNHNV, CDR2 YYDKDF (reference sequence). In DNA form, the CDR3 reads TGTGCCACCAGCAGAGCGGGCAGGGGAGAAAATGAAAAACTGTTTTTT. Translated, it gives CATSRAGRGENEKLFF.